Below, one T cell receptor beta chain is given with its context. This sample is part of a study of blood T cell repertoires in COVID-19. Study details: Samples representing acute and convalescent COVID-19 were sourced from the United States, Italy and Spain. T cells, B-cell-depleted T cells, or PBMCs supplied cDNA or gDNA.

The V gene end was trimmed by 3 bases and the J gene end by 6 bases; junction bases not matched to a gene: 3. Germline V gives CDR1 SGHAT, CDR2 FQNNGV. The CDR3 extends over 13 amino acids. TCRdb's copy holds only in-frame clones and misses some; the assay was immunoSEQ multiplex PCR. The top ten clones hold about 16% of a sample with more than 55,000 clones, around 90% of them seen once. The sequenced sample was peripheral blood. The source of this sequence is a man aged 80 or over with acute or convalescent COVID-19. V gene TRBV11-2 combines with J gene TRBJ2-5; 8 bases are a match to TRBD1. The CDR3 is CASSLTGEKTQYF. As DNA, the CDR3 is TGTGCCAGCAGCTTGACAGGGGAAAAGACCCAGTACTTC.